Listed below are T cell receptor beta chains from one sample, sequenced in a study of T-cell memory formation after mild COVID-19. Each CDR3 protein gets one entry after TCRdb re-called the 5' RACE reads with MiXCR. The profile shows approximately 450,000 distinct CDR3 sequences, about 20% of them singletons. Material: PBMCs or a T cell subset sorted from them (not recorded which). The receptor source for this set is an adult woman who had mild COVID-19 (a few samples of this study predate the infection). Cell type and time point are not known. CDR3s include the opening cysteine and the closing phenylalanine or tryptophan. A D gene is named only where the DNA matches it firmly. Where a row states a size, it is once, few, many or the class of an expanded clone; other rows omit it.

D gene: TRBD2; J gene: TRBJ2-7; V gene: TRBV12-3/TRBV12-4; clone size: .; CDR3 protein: CASSPRLAGYYEQYF; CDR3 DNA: TGTGCCAGCAGTCCTCGACTAGCGGGGTACTACGAGCAGTACTTC
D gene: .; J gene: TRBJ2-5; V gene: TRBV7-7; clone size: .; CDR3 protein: CASSEGVIPETQYF; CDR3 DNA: TGTGCCAGCAGCGAAGGGGTGATCCCGGAGACCCAGTACTTC
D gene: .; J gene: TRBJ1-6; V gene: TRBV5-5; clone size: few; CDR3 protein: CASSLVLGGSYNSPLHF; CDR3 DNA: TGTGCCAGCAGCTTGGTGCTGGGTGGCTCCTATAATTCACCCCTCCACTTT
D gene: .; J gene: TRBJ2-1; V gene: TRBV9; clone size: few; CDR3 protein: CASSNSGGHSYNEQFF; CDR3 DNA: TGTGCCAGCAGCAATAGCGGAGGGCACTCCTACAATGAGCAGTTCTTC
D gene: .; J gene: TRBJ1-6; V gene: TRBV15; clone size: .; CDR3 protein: CATSSQGKNSPLHF; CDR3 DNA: TGTGCCACCAGCAGCCAGGGAAAGAATTCACCCCTCCACTTT
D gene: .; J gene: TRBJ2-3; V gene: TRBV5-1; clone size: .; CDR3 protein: CASSFSGAGYTDTQYF; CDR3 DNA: TGCGCCAGCAGCTTTTCGGGGGCCGGGTACACAGATACGCAGTATTTT
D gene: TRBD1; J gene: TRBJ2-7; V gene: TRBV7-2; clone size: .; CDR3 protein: CASSWDRGRYEQYF; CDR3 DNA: TGTGCCAGCAGCTGGGACAGGGGGCGCTACGAGCAGTACTTC
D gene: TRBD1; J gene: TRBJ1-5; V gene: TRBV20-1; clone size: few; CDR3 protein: CSARDRLSNQPQHF; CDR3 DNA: TGCAGTGCGAGGGACAGGTTAAGCAATCAGCCCCAGCATTTT
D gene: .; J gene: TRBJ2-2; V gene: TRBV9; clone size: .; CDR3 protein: CASSVENTGELFF; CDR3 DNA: TGTGCCAGCAGCGTAGAGAACACCGGGGAGCTGTTTTTT
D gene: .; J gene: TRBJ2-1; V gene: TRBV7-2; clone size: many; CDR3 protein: CASSAQTGISYNEQFF; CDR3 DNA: TGTGCCAGCAGCGCGCAAACGGGTATATCCTACAATGAGCAGTTCTTC
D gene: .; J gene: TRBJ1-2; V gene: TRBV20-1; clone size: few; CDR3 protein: CSARGPRLDYGYTF; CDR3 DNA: TGCAGTGCTAGAGGGCCCCGACTAGACTATGGCTACACCTTC
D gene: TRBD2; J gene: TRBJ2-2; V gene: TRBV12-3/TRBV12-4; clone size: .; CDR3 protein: CASSPGLVITGELFF; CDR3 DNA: TGTGCCAGCAGCCCGGGACTAGTGATCACCGGGGAGCTGTTTTTT
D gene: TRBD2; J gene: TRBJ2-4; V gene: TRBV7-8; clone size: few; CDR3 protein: CASSSSGLAGDLAKNIQYF; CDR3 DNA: TGTGCCAGCAGCTCATCTGGGCTAGCGGGGGACCTAGCCAAAAACATTCAGTACTTC
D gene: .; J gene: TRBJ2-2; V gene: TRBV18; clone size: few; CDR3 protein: CASSPPGVTGELFF; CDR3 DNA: TGTGCCAGCTCACCACCGGGTGTCACCGGGGAGCTGTTTTTT
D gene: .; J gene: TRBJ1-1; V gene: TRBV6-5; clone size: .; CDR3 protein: CASRPGARTEAFF; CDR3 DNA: TGTGCCAGCAGACCGGGGGCGCGGACTGAAGCTTTCTTT
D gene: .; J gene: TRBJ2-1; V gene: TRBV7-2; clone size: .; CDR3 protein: CASSLTIVSSYNEQFF; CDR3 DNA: TGTGCCAGCAGCCTCACCATAGTGAGCTCCTACAATGAGCAGTTCTTC
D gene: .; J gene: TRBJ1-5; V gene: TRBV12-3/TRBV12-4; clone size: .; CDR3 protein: CASSLAPQGIQHF; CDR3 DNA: TGTGCCAGCAGTTTGGCACCCCAAGGAATCCAGCATTTT
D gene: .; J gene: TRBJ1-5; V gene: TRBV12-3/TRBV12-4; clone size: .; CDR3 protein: CASTRAGTIQPQHF; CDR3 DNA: TGTGCCAGCACCCGGGCAGGGACCATTCAGCCCCAGCATTTT
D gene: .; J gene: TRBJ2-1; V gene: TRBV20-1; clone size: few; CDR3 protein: CSASLTSSYNEQFF; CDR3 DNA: TGCAGTGCTAGTTTGACTAGCTCCTACAATGAGCAGTTCTTC
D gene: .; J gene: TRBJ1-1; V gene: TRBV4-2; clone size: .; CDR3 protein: CASSQEPRSNTEAFF; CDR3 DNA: TGTGCCAGCAGCCAAGAGCCACGGTCGAACACTGAAGCTTTCTTT
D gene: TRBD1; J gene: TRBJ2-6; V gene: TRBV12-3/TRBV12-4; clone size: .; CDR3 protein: CASSSTGGSGANVLTF; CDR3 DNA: TGTGCCAGCAGTTCTACAGGGGGCTCTGGGGCCAACGTCCTGACTTTC
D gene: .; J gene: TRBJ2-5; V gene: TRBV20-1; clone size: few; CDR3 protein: CSARTIRFEETQYF; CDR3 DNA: TGCAGTGCTAGGACAATTCGGTTTGAAGAGACCCAGTACTTC
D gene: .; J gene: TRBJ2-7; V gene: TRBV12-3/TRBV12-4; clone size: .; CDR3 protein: CASSSQVVYEQYF; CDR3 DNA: TGTGCCAGCAGTTCCCAGGTGGTTTACGAGCAGTACTTC
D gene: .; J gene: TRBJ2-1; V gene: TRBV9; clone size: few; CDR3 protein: CASSVVAASSYNEQFF; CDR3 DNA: TGTGCCAGCAGCGTGGTAGCGGCCAGCTCCTACAATGAGCAGTTCTTC
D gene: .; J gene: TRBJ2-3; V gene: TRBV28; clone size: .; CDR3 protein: CASSNRAPDTQYF; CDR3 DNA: TGTGCCAGCAGTAACCGGGCCCCAGATACGCAGTATTTT
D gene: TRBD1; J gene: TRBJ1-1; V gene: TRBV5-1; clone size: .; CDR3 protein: CASSLGTGFMNTEAFF; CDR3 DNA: TGCGCCAGCAGCTTGGGGACAGGGTTCATGAACACTGAAGCTTTCTTT
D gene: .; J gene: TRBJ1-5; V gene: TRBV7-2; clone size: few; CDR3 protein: CASSGQLNQPQHF; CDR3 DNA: TGTGCCAGCAGCGGACAGCTGAATCAGCCCCAGCATTTT
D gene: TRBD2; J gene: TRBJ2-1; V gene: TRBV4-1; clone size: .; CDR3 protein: CASSQGLAGGYEQFF; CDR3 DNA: TGCGCCAGCAGCCAAGGTCTAGCGGGTGGCTATGAGCAGTTCTTC